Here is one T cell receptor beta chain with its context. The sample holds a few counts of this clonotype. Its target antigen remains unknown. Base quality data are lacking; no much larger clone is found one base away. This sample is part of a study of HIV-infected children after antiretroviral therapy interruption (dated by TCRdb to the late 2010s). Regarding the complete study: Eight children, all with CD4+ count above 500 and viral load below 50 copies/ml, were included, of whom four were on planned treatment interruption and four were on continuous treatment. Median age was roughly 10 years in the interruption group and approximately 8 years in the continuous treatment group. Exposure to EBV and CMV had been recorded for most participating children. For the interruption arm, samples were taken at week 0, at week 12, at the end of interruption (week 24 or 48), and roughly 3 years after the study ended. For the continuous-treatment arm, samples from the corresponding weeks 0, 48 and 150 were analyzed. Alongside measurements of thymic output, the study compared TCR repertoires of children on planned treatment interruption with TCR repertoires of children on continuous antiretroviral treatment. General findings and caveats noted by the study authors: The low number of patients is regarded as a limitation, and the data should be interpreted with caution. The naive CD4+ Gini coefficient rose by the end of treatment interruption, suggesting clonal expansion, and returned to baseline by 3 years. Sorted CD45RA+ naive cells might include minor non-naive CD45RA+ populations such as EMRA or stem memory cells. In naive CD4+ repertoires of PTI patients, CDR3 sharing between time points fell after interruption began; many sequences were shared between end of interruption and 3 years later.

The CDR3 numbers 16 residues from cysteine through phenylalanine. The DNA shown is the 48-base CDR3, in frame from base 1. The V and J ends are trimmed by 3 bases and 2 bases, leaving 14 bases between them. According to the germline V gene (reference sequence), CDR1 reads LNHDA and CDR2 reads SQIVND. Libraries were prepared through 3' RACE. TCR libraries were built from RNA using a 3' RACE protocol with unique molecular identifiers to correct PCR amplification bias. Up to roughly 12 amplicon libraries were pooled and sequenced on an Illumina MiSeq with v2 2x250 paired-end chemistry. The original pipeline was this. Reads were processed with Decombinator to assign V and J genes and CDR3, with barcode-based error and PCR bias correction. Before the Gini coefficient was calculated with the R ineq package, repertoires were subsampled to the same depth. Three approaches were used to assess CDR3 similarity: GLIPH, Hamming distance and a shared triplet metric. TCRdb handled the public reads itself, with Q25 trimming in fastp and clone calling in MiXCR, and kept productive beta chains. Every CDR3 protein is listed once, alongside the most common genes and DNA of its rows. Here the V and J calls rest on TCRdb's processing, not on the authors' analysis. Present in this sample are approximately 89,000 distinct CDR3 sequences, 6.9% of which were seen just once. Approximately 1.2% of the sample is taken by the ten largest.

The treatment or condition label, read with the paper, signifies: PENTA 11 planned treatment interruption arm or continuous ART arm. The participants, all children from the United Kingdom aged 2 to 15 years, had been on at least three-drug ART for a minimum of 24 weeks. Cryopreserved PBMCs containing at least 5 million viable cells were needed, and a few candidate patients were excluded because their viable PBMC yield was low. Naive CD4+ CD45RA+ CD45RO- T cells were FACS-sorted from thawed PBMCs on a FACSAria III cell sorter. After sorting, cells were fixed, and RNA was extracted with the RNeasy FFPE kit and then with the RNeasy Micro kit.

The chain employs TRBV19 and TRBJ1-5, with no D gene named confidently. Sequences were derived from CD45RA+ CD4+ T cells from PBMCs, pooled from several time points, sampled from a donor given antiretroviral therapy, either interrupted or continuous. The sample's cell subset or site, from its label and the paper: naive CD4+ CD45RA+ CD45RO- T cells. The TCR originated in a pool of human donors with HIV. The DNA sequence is TGTGCCAGTAGTATCCGGGAGATAGTTGGCAATCAGCCCCAGCATTTT. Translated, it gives CASSIREIVGNQPQHF.